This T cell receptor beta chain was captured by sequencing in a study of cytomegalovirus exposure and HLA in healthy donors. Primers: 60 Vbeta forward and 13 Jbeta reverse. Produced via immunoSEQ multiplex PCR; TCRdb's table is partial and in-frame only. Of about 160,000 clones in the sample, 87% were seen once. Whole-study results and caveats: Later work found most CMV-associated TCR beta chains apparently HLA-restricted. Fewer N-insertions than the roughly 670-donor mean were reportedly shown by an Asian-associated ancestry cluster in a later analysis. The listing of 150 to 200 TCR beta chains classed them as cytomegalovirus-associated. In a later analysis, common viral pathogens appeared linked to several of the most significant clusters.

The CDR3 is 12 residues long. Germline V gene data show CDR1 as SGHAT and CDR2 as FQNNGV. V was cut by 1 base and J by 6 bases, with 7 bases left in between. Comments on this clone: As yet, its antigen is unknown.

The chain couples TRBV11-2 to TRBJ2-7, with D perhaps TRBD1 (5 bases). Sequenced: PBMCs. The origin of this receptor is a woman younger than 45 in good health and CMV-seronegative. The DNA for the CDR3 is TGTGCCAGCAGCTTAGCCCAGGGCGAGCAGTACTTC. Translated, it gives CASSLAQGEQYF.